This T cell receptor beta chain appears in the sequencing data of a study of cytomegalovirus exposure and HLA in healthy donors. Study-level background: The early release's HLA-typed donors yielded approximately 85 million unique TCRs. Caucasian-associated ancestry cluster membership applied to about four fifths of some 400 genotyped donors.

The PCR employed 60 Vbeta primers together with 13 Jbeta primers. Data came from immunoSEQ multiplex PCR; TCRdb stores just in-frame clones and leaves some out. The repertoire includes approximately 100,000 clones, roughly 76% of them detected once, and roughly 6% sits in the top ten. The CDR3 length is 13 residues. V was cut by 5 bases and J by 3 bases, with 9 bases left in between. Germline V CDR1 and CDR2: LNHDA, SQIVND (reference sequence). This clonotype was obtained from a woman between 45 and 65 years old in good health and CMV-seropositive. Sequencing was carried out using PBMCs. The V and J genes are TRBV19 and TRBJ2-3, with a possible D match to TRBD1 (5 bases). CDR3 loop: CASSDRQTDTQYF. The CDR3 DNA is TGTGCCAGTAGTGACCGACAGACAGATACGCAGTATTTT.